This TCR beta chain was documented in a study of blood T cells in healthy people across ages. PCR was performed a second time for 7 to 11 cycles using a sample-barcoded 5' primer and a J-beta primer mix. In TCRdb, the 5' RACE reads were re-called with MiXCR into one record per CDR3 protein. The top ten clones hold approximately 17% of a sample with 550,000 to 700,000 distinct CDR3 sequences, 27% of them seen once. Germline V gives CDR1 SEHNR, CDR2 FQNEAQ (reference sequence). CDR3 size: 18 residues. V gave up 4 bases and J gave up 0 bases, with 21 bases separating them. Concerning this clonotype: Its specificity is unknown.

Study outcomes and limitations: Aged donors had fewer naive CD4+ cells and lower diversity than long-lived donors. Diversity estimated from one million T cells was considered an underestimate.

This receptor was taken from a woman aged 70-85 years in good health. The sequenced sample consisted of blood. The chain links TRBV7-9 to TRBJ1-2; D is possibly TRBD1 (6 bases). The DNA for the CDR3 is TGTGCCAGCAGCTCTAACAGGGTTACCGGAATGGCTAACTATGGCTACACCTTC. As protein: CASSSNRVTGMANYGYTF.